These 17 T cell receptor beta chains were sequenced from one sample in a study of cytomegalovirus exposure and HLA in healthy donors (dated by TCRdb to about 2017). Libraries were prepared through the immunoSEQ multiplex PCR assay. For the multiplex PCR, a mixture combining 60 forward primers for TCR Vbeta segments and 13 reverse primers for TCR Jbeta segments was used. TCRdb mirrors the immuneACCESS table, restricted to in-frame sequences. Some clones are absent from its copies; in checked studies, under half trace to an unresolved V gene, and the reason for the others is unknown. A total of some 150,000 clones appear in this sample, roughly 79% of them only once. The ten biggest clones cover 1.4% to 1.5% of the sample. Sequencing was performed on PBMCs. These receptors were taken from a man under 40 in good health and CMV-seropositive.

This clone was found a few times. This chain links TRBV25-1 with TRBJ2-1; D gene unclear. Per germline, CDR1 MGHDK and CDR2 SYGVNS. V dropped 5 bases and J dropped 3 bases, with 8 bases sitting between them. The CDR3 is 13 residues long. The CDR3 DNA follows: TGTGCCAGCAGTAAACAGAACTACAATGAGCAGTTCTTC. This translates into CASSKQNYNEQFF.

This chain uses TRBV11-3 with TRBJ2-1; D is undetermined. The germline gives CDR1 SGHNT, CDR2 YENEEA. The CDR3 has 15 amino acids. V lost 4 bases and J 0 bases, leaving 10 bases between the germline ends. The CDR3, as DNA: TGTGCCAGCAGCTCGGGTGCTATCTCCTACAATGAGCAGTTCTTC. Its protein product is CASSSGAISYNEQFF. Drawing the rest from reference TRBV11-3 and TRBJ2-1, the complete variable domain is EAGVVQSPRYKIIEKKQPVAFWCNPISGHNTLYWYLQNLGQGPELLIRYENEEAVDDSQLPKDRFSAERLKGVDSTLKIQPAELGDSAVYLCASSSGAISYNEQFFGPGTRLTVL.

V usage is TRBV7-2 and J usage is TRBJ1-3; D is uncertain. The CDR3 sequence is 15 residues long. The germline V gene has CDR1 SGHTA and CDR2 FQGNSA. V lost 7 bases to trimming and J lost 4 bases, with 17 bases between them. CDR3 region: CASTTSNLGGNTIYF. CDR3 bases: TGTGCCAGCACAACCTCGAACCTCGGGGGAAACACCATATATTTT. The whole variable domain, remainder taken from reference TRBV7-2 and TRBJ1-3, is GAGVSQSPSNKVTEKGKDVELRCDPISGHTALYWYRQSLGQGLEFLIYFQGNSAPDKSGLPSDRFSAERTGGSVSTLTIQRTQQEDSAVYLCASTTSNLGGNTIYFGEGSWLTVV.

The gene calls are TRBV25-1 and TRBJ2-5, with TRBD1 identical over 9 bases. The CDR3 is 14 residues long. In germline, CDR1 is MGHDK, CDR2 SYGVNS. V was clipped by 4 bases and J by 1 base; unmatched bases: 1. The CDR3 DNA is TGTGCCAGCAGTGGGACAGGGGCCCAAGAGACCCAGTACTTC. This codes for CASSGTGAQETQYF. Drawing the rest from reference TRBV25-1 and TRBJ2-5, the complete variable domain is EADIYQTPRYLVIGTGKKITLECSQTMGHDKMYWYQQDPGMELHLIHYSYGVNSTEKGDLSSESTVSRIRTEHFPLTLESARPSHTSQYLCASSGTGAQETQYFGPGTRLLVL.

The chain has TRBV7-9 and TRBJ2-5; TRBD1 is a possible D gene (6 bases). Germline V gives CDR1 SEHNR, CDR2 FQNEAQ (reference sequence). The CDR3 runs to 17 residues. V was clipped by 3 bases and J by 2 bases, with 19 bases between them. The CDR3 sequence is CASSLALTGPLQETQYF. The DNA for the CDR3 is TGTGCCAGCAGCTTGGCTCTGACAGGTCCTCTGCAAGAGACCCAGTACTTC.

In DNA form, the CDR3 reads TGTGCCAGCAGCCGCACTAGGAGGAACACTGAAGCTTTCTTT. This sequence encodes CASSRTRRNTEAFF. The J gene is TRBJ1-1, the V gene TRBV6-5; no clear D. Trimming took off 6 bases at V and 1 base at J, with 12 bases between the two ends. Germline lookup yields CDR1 MNHEY and CDR2 SVGAGI. CDR3 length equals 14 residues.

This clone has more than one count but fewer than ten. V gene TRBV4-1 combines with J gene TRBJ1-2; D possibly corresponds to TRBD1 (5 bases). The germline V and J ends were trimmed by 0 bases and 7 bases, with 12 bases remaining between them. CDR1 and CDR2 (germline): MGHRA, YSYEKL. The CDR3 is 14 amino acids. CDR3 loop: CASSQELGTRGYTF. The CDR3 nucleotides are TGCGCCAGCAGCCAAGAACTCGGGACTCGTGGCTACACCTTC.

The V and J genes are TRBV7-9 and TRBJ1-2; 7 bases match TRBD1. Per germline, CDR1 SEHNR and CDR2 FQNEAQ (reference sequence). This CDR3 is built from 14 residues. V dropped 3 bases and J dropped 5; count of bases not matched to a gene: 6. The CDR3 sequence is CASSFTRGKYGYTF. In DNA, the CDR3 is TGTGCCAGCAGCTTTACCAGGGGGAAGTATGGCTACACCTTC.

This sequence joins TRBV4-2 and TRBJ2-3; D may be TRBD2 (6 bases). This CDR3 is built from 15 residues. Per germline, CDR1 LGHNA and CDR2 YNFKEQ. V was shortened by 3 bases and J by 2 bases, with 12 bases between the two germline ends. This CDR3 reads CASSQPGELTDTQYF. The CDR3 DNA follows: TGTGCCAGCAGCCAGCCGGGGGAGCTCACAGATACGCAGTATTTT.

The chain joins TRBV27 to TRBJ2-1; 7 bases are a match to TRBD2. The J segment lost 6 bases and the V segment lost 3 bases, leaving 17 bases of the junction unmatched. The CDR3 extends over 18 amino acids. CDR1 MNHEY and CDR2 SMNVEV come from the germline V gene (reference sequence). The CDR3 protein is CASSFRPRGLVVRNEQFF. CDR3 coding DNA: TGTGCCAGCAGTTTCCGTCCTCGTGGACTAGTCGTGCGCAATGAGCAGTTCTTC.

This clone has more than one count but fewer than ten. The rearrangement uses TRBV7-8 and TRBJ2-7, with D possibly matching TRBD1 (5 bases). The CDR3 contains 12 residues. Germline V lookup: CDR1 SGHVS, CDR2 FQNEAQ. Trimming left V 5 bases short and J 6 bases short, with 11 bases between. CDR3 loop: CASSHHRSEQYF. The CDR3 region has the DNA TGTGCCAGCAGCCACCACAGGAGCGAGCAGTACTTC.

The chain joins TRBV9 to TRBJ2-7; possibly TRBD2 for D (6 bases). V was clipped by 3 bases and J by 5 bases, with 9 bases between them. Germline V gives CDR1 SGDLS, CDR2 YYNGEE. This CDR3 has 12 amino acids. CDR3 region: CASSGREDEQYF. In DNA form, the CDR3 reads TGTGCCAGCAGCGGCAGGGAGGACGAGCAGTACTTC.

The chain is built from TRBV4-1 and TRBJ2-3; 7 nucleotides agree with TRBD2. Germline CDR1 MGHRA, CDR2 YSYEKL. V was clipped by 2 bases and J by 4 bases; unmatched bases: 9. The CDR3 totals 16 residues. The CDR3 protein is CASSQFSGTKADTQYF. In nucleotides, the CDR3 is TGCGCCAGCAGCCAATTCAGCGGGACGAAGGCAGATACGCAGTATTTT.

The chain employs TRBV25-1 and TRBJ2-5; D gene ambiguous. The J call is uncertain, as TRBJ2-7 better fits the DNA end. CDR3 length: 11 residues. Germline assignment: CDR1 MGHDK and CDR2 SYGVNS. CDR3: CASSEHIEQYF. The CDR3 DNA is TGTGCCAGCAGTGAGCATATCGAGCAGTACTTC.

This chain links TRBV7-8 with TRBJ1-6, with D uncertain. Germline CDR1 reads SGHVS; CDR2 reads FQNEAQ. The V gene lost 1 base and the J gene lost 2 bases, with 9 bases spanning the gap. The CDR3 consists of 16 residues. This chain's CDR3 is CASSLELVTYNSPLHF. CDR3 nucleotide sequence: TGTGCCAGCAGCTTAGAGTTAGTTACCTATAATTCACCCCTCCACTTT. Filled out from reference TRBV7-8 and TRBJ1-6, the complete variable domain reads GAGVSQSPRYKVAKRGQDVALRCDPISGHVSLFWYQQALGQGPEFLTYFQNEAQLDKSGLPSDRFFAERPEGSVSTLKIQRTQQEDSAVYLCASSLELVTYNSPLHFGNGTRLTVT.

The V call is TRBV9, the J call TRBJ2-3; 9 bases line up with TRBD2. CDR3 length equals 16 residues. V shed 4 bases, J shed 4 bases, and the junction held 10 bases outside the gene matches. Germline CDR1 reads SGDLS; CDR2 reads YYNGEE. The CDR3 bases are TGTGCCAGCAGCCGCGGGAATAGCGGGGGTTCAGATACGCAGTATTTT. Translating gives CASSRGNSGGSDTQYF.

Note on this clone: The sample holds other DNA sequences that translate to the same CDR3. The chain has TRBV25-1 and TRBJ2-7, with 9 bases lining up with TRBD1. Unmatched junction bases numbered 2, after V lost 3 bases and J lost 5 bases. Germline CDR1 and CDR2: MGHDK and SYGVNS. The CDR3 runs 13 residues. CDR3 DNA sequence: TGTGCCAGCAGTGAGACAGGGGGGCACGAGCAGTACTTC. This encodes CASSETGGHEQYF.